The entry that follows covers one T cell receptor (beta chain) sequence. At least ten counts were recorded for this clonotype. What this receptor recognizes is not known. The sample holds no much larger clone one base away, and base qualities are not on file. The record originates from a study of read filtering for tumor transcriptome and immune sequencing (TCRdb year 2020). Describing the broader study: The cohort consisted of over 16 male and some 15 female patients, with a mean age of about 64 years and an age range of about 47 to 85. By revised international staging, about 8 patients were R-ISS I, roughly 17 were R-ISS II and 7 were R-ISS III. Whole-transcriptome libraries were prepared with the TruSeq RNA Access Library Prep Kit after DNase treatment. Per sample, about 4.05 to 11 million TCR-region mapped reads were obtained with IR-seq, compared with only about 80 to 1,400 with RNA-seq. Using the same bone marrow samples, the study compared TCR repertoires obtained by targeted immune repertoire sequencing with those obtained by bulk whole-transcriptome sequencing. One main goal was a read-filtering strategy for immune repertoire data, in particular deciding whether clonotypes backed by only one read should be removed.

V is clipped by 5 bases and J by 5 bases, and the sequence between their germline boundaries is 6 bases long. From cysteine to phenylalanine, the CDR3 is 11 amino acids long. The retained sequence is limited to the CDR3, 33 bases, with the frame set at the first base. Based on the germline V gene (reference sequence), the CDR1 and CDR2 sequences are SEHNR and FQNEAQ. Bone marrow was sampled from every patient at the time of active disease. Bone marrow mononuclear cells were isolated by Ficoll-Hypaque density gradient centrifugation. Myeloma plasma cells were removed and CD138-negative cells were obtained by negative selection following labeling with CD138 magnetic microbeads on a MACS separator. Purity of the isolated cells was checked by flow cytometry on an Attune NxT using CD138 antibodies. Total RNA was extracted with TRIzol reagent and quantified with a NanoDrop spectrophotometer. For each patient, the CD138-negative bone marrow sample underwent paired RNA-seq and IR-seq.

What the study reported, not specific to this receptor: The correlation between IR-seq and RNA-seq shared clonotype proportions was increased by removal of single-read clonotypes. Clonotypes were captured by IR-seq at much higher depth and more reliably than by RNA-seq, and smaller IR-seq throughput was sufficient for identification of most shared clonotypes. Rather than purified T cells, the sorted CD138-negative fraction was a mixed bone marrow immune population. Single-read clonotypes made up roughly 85% of clonotypes but only about 4% of total reads in IR-seq, compared with around 70% of clonotypes and roughly 49% of reads in RNA-seq.

The Immunoverse kit was used to build TCR libraries from roughly 370 ng RNA, with molecular barcoded adaptors covering alpha/delta and beta/gamma chains. The same RNA used for transcriptome sequencing was used for TCR library preparation. An Illumina HiSeq 4000 with 2 x 150 cycles was used to sequence the TCR libraries. Per the source publication's procedure: Using MiXCR, which included quality filtering and error correction, TCR reads were aligned to human V, D, J and C references and then assembled into CDR3 clonotypes. The tcR package in R was used for analysis of clonotype counts and gene usage diversity. For inspection of raw mapping reads, RNA-seq reads were mapped by STAR aligner version 2.5.3a onto GRCh37 of the human genome. To test the effect of sequencing depth on detected clonotypes, IR-seq fastq files were randomly downsampled using Seqtk 1.3. Clones were called with MiXCR by TCRdb after fastp trimmed the public reads at Q25, and only in-frame beta chains were retained. Records with the same CDR3 protein are collapsed into one entry carrying the most frequent genes and DNA. These V and J calls derive from TCRdb rather than the authors' analysis. Within this sample are about 57,000 distinct CDR3 sequences, with about 14% of them counted one time only. Of the sample, 45% to 50% falls within the top ten clones.

The V and J segments used are TRBV7-9 and TRBJ2-5, with an unclear D gene assignment. The source of this sequence is a donor aged 40 or over with multiple myeloma. Sequenced material: a population of CD138-negative cells sorted from bone marrow. The sample's cell subset or site label is to be understood as: bone marrow mononuclear cells depleted of CD138+ plasma/myeloma cells by negative magnetic selection. CDR3 loop: CASSGEETQYF. The DNA sequence is as follows: TGTGCCAGCAGCGGAGAGGAGACCCAGTACTTC.